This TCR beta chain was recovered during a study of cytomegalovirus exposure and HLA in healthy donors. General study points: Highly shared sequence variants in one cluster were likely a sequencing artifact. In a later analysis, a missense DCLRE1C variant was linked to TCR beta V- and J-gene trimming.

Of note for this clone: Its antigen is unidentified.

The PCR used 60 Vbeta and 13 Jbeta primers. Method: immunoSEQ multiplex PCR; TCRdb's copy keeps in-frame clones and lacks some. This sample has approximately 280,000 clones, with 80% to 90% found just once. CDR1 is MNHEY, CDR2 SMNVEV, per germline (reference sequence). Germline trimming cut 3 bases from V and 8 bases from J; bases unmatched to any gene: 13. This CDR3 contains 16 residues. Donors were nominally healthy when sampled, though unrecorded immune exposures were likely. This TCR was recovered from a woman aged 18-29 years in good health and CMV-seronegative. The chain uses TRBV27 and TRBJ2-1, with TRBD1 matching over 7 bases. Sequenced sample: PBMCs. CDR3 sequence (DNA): TGTGCCAGCAGTTTTGGGCCAGGGGGACGGAACTATGAGCAGTTCTTC. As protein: CASSFGPGGRNYEQFF.